The source of this TCR beta chain is a study of human T cells and chemical hapten exposure. Each CDR3 protein gets one entry after TCRdb re-called the RACE reads with MiXCR. This sample yields 210,000 or so distinct CDR3 sequences, of which under 30% are seen a single time; around 2.5% belongs to the top ten. This clonotype has at least ten counts. This CDR3 has 16 amino acids. The V end was cut by 4 bases, the J end by 5 bases, with 15 bases between. Per germline, CDR1 MGHRA and CDR2 YSYEKL. Indicated time point: patch test 3, about 24 weeks after DPC sensitization. Treatment specified: therapeutic diphenylcyclopropenone sensitization with weekly scalp DPC. Investigators collected blood before applying each patch test. Unfractionated whole blood was the source of the extracted total RNA.

The sequencing used whole blood, collected in connection with sensitization to the hapten diphenylcyclopropenone (DPC). The chain has TRBV4-1 and TRBJ1-6; D is unresolved. The receptor was derived from a woman in her thirties or forties with alopecia areata. Some clones in this sample may be carry-over from other donors' samples. The DNA for the CDR3 is TGCGCCAGCAGCCCGGTAACGTACAGCAATAATTCACCCCTCCACTTT. As protein: CASSPVTYSNNSPLHF.